The clone carrying this TCR beta chain was found a few times. The antigen is unknown. The data were taken from a study of human T cells and chemical hapten exposure. Each CDR3 protein gets one entry after TCRdb re-called the RACE reads with MiXCR. The table records approximately 97,000 distinct CDR3 sequences, 25% to 35% of them present only once. Indicated time point: patch test 3, about 24 weeks after DPC sensitization. The sample's treatment: therapeutic diphenylcyclopropenone sensitization with weekly scalp DPC. Trimming stripped 3 bases from V and 3 bases from J, with 7 bases between. This CDR3 is 12 amino acids long. Germline CDR1 reads SGDLS; CDR2 reads YYNGEE. The study, taken as a whole, reports: TCRs exceeding a frequency of 1 in 1000 stayed unchanged under DPC sensitization.

This clonotype was obtained from a man in his forties with alopecia areata. Some clones in this sample may be carry-over from other donors' samples. The genes are TRBV9 and TRBJ2-7; D may be TRBD2 (5 bases). The sample in question was whole blood, obtained in connection with sensitization to the hapten diphenylcyclopropenone (DPC). CDR3 DNA: TGTGCCAGCAGCGGTCGGGACTACGAGCAGTACTTC. It yields the protein CASSGRDYEQYF.